This T cell receptor (beta chain) was profiled in a study of shared clonotypes between healthy human individuals. Study details: The study enrolled two women and a few men aged 18 to 49.

Overall study findings and caveats: Collection of samples was limited to blood; tissue repertoires likely differ.

Per the germline V gene, CDR1 is SGHRS and CDR2 is YFSETQ. V was shortened by 1 base and J by 2 bases, with 13 bases between the two germline ends. The CDR3 has 15 amino acids. About this clone: What it recognizes is unknown.

CD8 cells classed as naive were CD45RO-negative and positively selected for CCR7, excluding terminally differentiated effector memory CD45RA+ cells. Nashville, Tennessee was home to all donors, who were Caucasian adults. Assay: immunoSEQ multiplex PCR; the TCRdb copy retains only in-frame clones and omits some. The data hold about 580,000 clones, with 95% to 98% observed a single time. V is TRBV5-1 and J is TRBJ2-7; perhaps D is TRBD1 or TRBD2 (5 bases each). Material for sequencing was naive CD8+ T cells sorted from blood. This sequence originates from a young man in good health. CDR3 nucleotides: TGCGCCAGCAGCTTGTACGGGACGGCCCCCTACGAGCAGTACTTC. Encoded protein: CASSLYGTAPYEQYF.